The 21 T cell receptor beta chains below come from one sample, sequenced in a study of shared clonotypes between healthy human individuals. TCRdb's table, derived via immunoSEQ multiplex PCR, lists solely in-frame clones and lacks some. The repertoire holds about 360,000 clones, more than 60% seen once, with under 11% in the top ten. The sequenced sample consisted of memory CD4+ T cells sorted from blood. Subset in this sample: CD45RA-negative fraction. Source of these receptors: a man between 25 and 39 years old in good health.

The chain carries TRBV13 and TRBJ2-2, with 10 bases fitting TRBD1. The CDR3 runs to 19 residues. Germline assignment: CDR1 PRHDT and CDR2 FYEKMQ (reference sequence). V was clipped by 4 bases and J by 6 bases; unmatched bases: 17. The CDR3 DNA sequence: TGTGCCAGCAGCTCCAGAGTGGGACAGGGGAAAATATGGGCCGGGGAGCTGTTTTTT. Translated: CASSSRVGQGKIWAGELFF.

The genes are TRBV11-3 and TRBJ2-5, with a tentative D call TRBD2 (5 bases). The CDR3 consists of 16 residues. V was clipped by 1 base and J by 2 bases, with 14 bases between them. Germline CDR1 reads SGHNT; CDR2 reads YENEEA. DNA for the CDR3: TGTGCCAGCAGCTTAGGAGGCGGGTTTTTACAAGAGACCCAGTACTTC. Encoded protein: CASSLGGGFLQETQYF. The full variable domain, in which reference TRBV11-3 and TRBJ2-5 provide the parts outside the CDR3, is EAGVVQSPRYKIIEKKQPVAFWCNPISGHNTLYWYLQNLGQGPELLIRYENEEAVDDSQLPKDRFSAERLKGVDSTLKIQPAELGDSAVYLCASSLGGGFLQETQYFGPGTRLLVL.

In its sample, this clone was seen many times. The chain employs TRBV6-5 and TRBJ1-2, with a weak D call TRBD1 (5 bases). CDR1 is MNHEY, CDR2 SVGAGI, per germline. The CDR3 is made up of 14 amino acids. Trimming removed 5 bases at V and 3 bases at J, with 13 bases between. The CDR3 reads CASSPNLGDYGYTF. Here the CDR3 DNA reads TGTGCCAGCAGTCCCAATTTGGGGGACTATGGCTACACCTTC.

The V call is TRBV5-4, the J call TRBJ1-5, with D possibly being TRBD1 (5 bases). Germline CDR1 reads SGHNT; CDR2 reads YYREEE (reference sequence). V was clipped by 0 bases and J by 4 bases, with 11 bases between them. The CDR3 loop spans 15 amino acids. CDR3 loop: CASSLDGAGNQPQHF. CDR3 DNA sequence: TGTGCCAGCAGCTTGGATGGGGCAGGTAATCAGCCCCAGCATTTT.

The chain combines TRBV9 with TRBJ2-1; 11 bases align to TRBD2. Germline-derived CDR1 and CDR2 are SGDLS and YYNGEE. The CDR3 is 19 residues long. J gave up 0 bases and V 4 bases, and 12 bases lay outside the gene matches. The CDR3 bases are TGTGCCAGCAGCCTTACCCGGGCTAGCGGGAGGAGCTCCTACAATGAGCAGTTCTTC. Residues: CASSLTRASGRSSYNEQFF. Variable domain in full (rest from reference TRBV9 and TRBJ2-1): DSGVTQTPKHLITATGQRVTLRCSPRSGDLSVYWYQQSLDQGLQFLIQYYNGEERAKGNILERFSAQQFPDLHSELNLSSLELGDSALYFCASSLTRASGRSSYNEQFFGPGTRLTVL.

This clone was seen once. J is TRBJ2-2 and V is TRBV5-1; 8 bases align to TRBD2. CDR1 is SGHRS and CDR2 is YFSETQ in the germline V gene. The CDR3 has 16 amino acids. The V and J ends lost 2 bases and 5 bases, in that order; junction bases with no gene match: 8. CDR3 sequence: CASSLTGTRGTGELFF. The CDR3 region has the DNA TGCGCCAGCAGCTTAACCGGGACTAGAGGGACCGGGGAGCTGTTTTTT.

J is TRBJ1-5 and V is TRBV5-6, with no clear D. V was pared by 1 base and J by 7 bases, with 12 bases between. The length of the CDR3 is 14 residues. The germline CDR1 and CDR2 sequences are SGHDT and YYEEEE. Written as DNA, the CDR3 is TGTGCCAGCAGCTTGATGGGTCTGAACCAGCCCCAGCATTTT. Protein product: CASSLMGLNQPQHF.

The chain employs TRBV20-1 and TRBJ2-7, with D hard to call. The CDR3 runs to 10 residues. Germline values: CDR1 DFQATT, CDR2 SNEGSKA (reference sequence). Trimming took 6 bases from V and 6 from J, leaving 9 bases between them. The CDR3 nucleotides read TGCAGTGCCTATAAGAGCGAGCAGTACTTC. This encodes CSAYKSEQYF.

The chain joins TRBV28 to TRBJ1-2; D is unresolved. V shed 6 bases and J shed 5 bases, with 13 bases lying between them. The CDR3 extends over 13 amino acids. CDR1 MDHEN and CDR2 SYDVKM come from the germline V gene. CDR3 sequence: CASRSELKYGYTF. CDR3 bases: TGTGCCAGCAGGTCGGAGCTAAAGTATGGCTACACCTTC.

The chain is built from TRBV4-1 and TRBJ1-5; no reliable D call. Germline assignment: CDR1 MGHRA and CDR2 YSYEKL. The CDR3 has 16 residues. V was trimmed by 7 bases and J by 1 base, leaving 17 bases between them. The CDR3 sequence is CASKVRLTASNQPQHF. For the CDR3, the DNA is TGCGCCAGCAAGGTTAGGCTTACAGCGAGCAATCAGCCCCAGCATTTT.

This clone was counted at least ten times. This chain uses TRBV27 with TRBJ1-2; D perhaps matches TRBD1 (5 bases). The CDR3 consists of 15 residues. Germline lookup yields CDR1 MNHEY and CDR2 SMNVEV (reference sequence). The V and J ends lost 5 bases and 7 bases respectively, with 20 bases between them. This chain's CDR3 is CASSPSSWGIGGYTF. DNA for the CDR3: TGTGCCAGCAGTCCCTCGTCTTGGGGGATTGGTGGCTACACCTTC.

This clone has a single count. This chain uses TRBV7-8 with TRBJ2-7, with 7 bases matching TRBD2. Germline V CDR1 and CDR2: SGHVS, FQNEAQ. The CDR3 is 14 residues long. J lost 3 bases, V lost 5 bases, and 7 bases had no gene match. As DNA, the CDR3 is TGTGCCAGCAGCCCTCGGGACTATGACTACGAGCAGTACTTC. The encoded protein is CASSPRDYDYEQYF.

V is TRBV5-5 and J is TRBJ1-2; a weak D match, TRBD1 (5 bases). Germline CDR1 reads SGHKS; CDR2 reads YYEKEE (reference sequence). The ends were cut back, 1 base at V and 6 bases at J, with 10 bases in the middle. CDR3 size: 13 residues. The CDR3 coding sequence is TGTGCCAGCAGCTTGCTAGGGGATGATGGCTACACCTTC. Translated: CASSLLGDDGYTF.

The CDR3 sequence: CASSIVWRSNQPQHF. The CDR3 region has the DNA TGTGCCAGTAGTATCGTTTGGAGAAGCAATCAGCCCCAGCATTTT. V and J are TRBV19 and TRBJ1-5; D gene ambiguous. Trimming took off 3 bases at V and 1 base at J, with 10 bases between the two ends. Germline V gene data show CDR1 as LNHDA and CDR2 as SQIVND (reference sequence). This CDR3 comprises 15 residues.

The chain employs TRBV5-4 and TRBJ1-3; 8 bases are a match to TRBD1. The CDR3 sequence is 16 residues long. The ends lost 0 bases at V and 2 bases at J; junction bases unmatched: 4. Per germline, CDR1 SGHNT and CDR2 YYREEE (reference sequence). CDR3 DNA sequence: TGTGCCAGCAGCTTGGGCGGACAGGGTACTGGAAACACCATATATTTT. It yields the protein CASSLGGQGTGNTIYF.

The chain is built from TRBV10-3 and TRBJ2-5; the match to TRBD2 covers 11 bases. J lost 3 bases, V lost 7 bases, and 7 bases had no gene match. Germline CDR1 ENHRY, CDR2 SYGVKD. This CDR3 is built from 15 residues. The CDR3 loop is CAIKAGLAGKETQYF. Written as DNA, the CDR3 is TGTGCCATCAAAGCCGGACTAGCGGGTAAAGAGACCCAGTACTTC.

The chain joins TRBV2 to TRBJ2-2; D unclear. Germline CDR1 SNHLY, CDR2 FYNNEI. With 4 bases removed from V and 3 bases from J, the gap between germline ends came to 12 bases. This CDR3 contains 15 residues. In nucleotides, the CDR3 is TGTGCCAGCAGTGCGGATAAAATGTACACCGGGGAGCTGTTTTTT. Translated: CASSADKMYTGELFF.

The rearrangement links TRBV28 to TRBJ2-2; weak D call: TRBD1 (5 bases). CDR3 length equals 14 residues. CDR1 MDHEN and CDR2 SYDVKM come from the germline V gene. V gave up 8 bases and J gave up 3 bases, with 13 bases separating them. The CDR3 protein is CASAQGWDTGELFF. CDR3 in DNA: TGTGCCAGCGCTCAGGGTTGGGACACCGGGGAGCTGTTTTTT.

CDR3 loop: CASSEGTGGLYEQYF. As DNA, the CDR3 is TGCGCCAGCAGTGAGGGGACAGGGGGCCTCTACGAGCAGTACTTC. The chain uses TRBV10-1 and TRBJ2-7, with 12 bases matching TRBD1. Trimming cost V 2 bases and J 3 bases; bases outside gene matches: 2. This CDR3 spans 15 amino acids. CDR1 and CDR2 (germline): WNHNN, SYGVQD (reference sequence).

The chain is built from TRBV18 and TRBJ2-6; 9 nucleotides align to TRBD1. The junction had 5 bases not matched to a gene; V was cut back by 4 bases and J by 4 bases. CDR1 and CDR2 (germline): KGHSH, LQKENI. The CDR3 covers 16 residues. CDR3 region: CASSQGTGLGANVLTF. The CDR3 bases are TGTGCCAGCTCACAAGGGACAGGGTTAGGGGCCAACGTCCTGACTTTC.

This clone was seen once. Other DNA sequences in this sample translate to the same CDR3. The chain employs TRBV6-5 and TRBJ2-7; TRBD2 matches at 11 bases. V lost 5 bases, J lost 3 bases, and 3 bases stayed unmatched. Germline V gene data show CDR1 as MNHEY and CDR2 as SVGAGI. The CDR3 has 14 residues. The CDR3: CASSPGTSGYEQYF. The DNA of the CDR3 is TGTGCCAGCAGTCCCGGGACTAGCGGCTACGAGCAGTACTTC.